This T cell receptor beta chain appears in the sequencing data of a study of blood T cell repertoires in COVID-19. Turning to the study itself: COVID-19 samples collected from the United States, Italy and Spain covered acute and convalescent phases. T cells, B-cell-depleted T cells, or PBMCs supplied cDNA or gDNA.

Germline V gene sequence: CDR1 LGHNA, CDR2 YSLEER. This CDR3 contains 17 residues. V was pared by 0 bases and J by 5 bases, with 11 bases of the junction left unmatched. Original data processing: Researchers report that nucleated cell counts were estimated from reference gene primer amplification. TCRdb keeps only in-frame clones here, not all; method: immunoSEQ multiplex PCR. V and J calls and clone size are as listed in that table; D and trimming were resolved from the DNA. The sample lists approximately 76,000 clones, approximately 87% occurring once. Material: peripheral blood. This chain uses TRBV4-3 with TRBJ2-5; 8 nucleotides agree with TRBD1. This TCR came from an elderly man in a cohort sampled during active COVID-19. The CDR3 sequence is CASSQDNIRGLMETQYF. The CDR3 DNA reads as TGCGCCAGCAGCCAAGATAACATCAGGGGGCTAATGGAGACCCAGTACTTC.